These 27 T cell receptor beta chains were all obtained from the same sample, sequenced in a study of PD-1 blockade in classical Hodgkin lymphoma (dated by TCRdb to the early 2020s). Libraries came from the immunoSEQ multiplex PCR assay. TCRdb took this table from immuneACCESS and kept in-frame rearrangements with V and J called. Such tables lack part of the clones; where checked against another copy, unresolved V genes explain under half of the gap, and the rest is unexplained. The table for this sample lists 15,000 to 20,000 clones; 70% to 90% of them were counted only once. Jointly, the top ten make up approximately 20% of the sample. Taken with the paper, the label for time point translates to: cycle 4 day 1 (C4D1), after more than five weeks of nivolumab. Relapse after autologous stem cell transplantation had occurred in all trial patients, and cohorts A, B and C were distinguished by prior brentuximab vedotin exposure.

The sequenced sample was peripheral blood mononuclear cells (PBMCs), obtained before the fourth cycle of nivolumab. All receptors come from a human donor with classical Hodgkin lymphoma.

The J gene is TRBJ1-1, the V gene TRBV18; 7 nucleotides line up with TRBD1. The CDR3 consists of 14 residues. V shed 6 bases and J 1 base; nucleotides not matched to a gene: 5. Germline V lookup: CDR1 KGHSH, CDR2 LQKENI. CDR3 in amino acids: CASSLDRANTEAFF. The CDR3 bases are TGTGCCAGCTCTCTAGACAGGGCGAACACTGAAGCTTTCTTT.

The table lists this clone with a count of one. The V call is TRBV28, the J call TRBJ1-2; no reliable D call. Trimming cost V 3 bases and J 5 bases, with 13 bases left between them. The CDR3 contains 14 residues. Germline lookup yields CDR1 MDHEN and CDR2 SYDVKM. CDR3 nucleotides: TGTGCCAGCAGTTTGGCGGACCCCCAGTATGGCTACACCTTC. The encoded protein is CASSLADPQYGYTF.

There are a few counts of this clone. V is TRBV6-5 and J is TRBJ2-1; perhaps TRBD1 as D (5 bases). The length of the CDR3 is 13 residues. The V end lost 6 bases, the J end lost 8 bases, and 14 bases lay between the germline ends. From germline, CDR1 is MNHEY and CDR2 SVGAGI. The CDR3 loop is CASSYWGRDEQFF. For the CDR3, the DNA is TGTGCCAGCAGCTATTGGGGCCGGGATGAGCAGTTCTTC.

The genes are TRBV27 and TRBJ2-7, with TRBD2 matching over 8 bases. CDR3 length: 16 residues. V trimming: 0 bases; J trimming: 2 bases; junction bases outside the gene matches: 6. Germline V gene sequence: CDR1 MNHEY, CDR2 SMNVEV (reference sequence). The CDR3 spells CASSLSRLAGTYEQYF. CDR3 nucleotide sequence: TGTGCCAGCAGTTTATCGAGATTAGCGGGGACCTACGAGCAGTACTTC.

The gene calls are TRBV30 and TRBJ2-3; D ambiguous. In germline, CDR1 is GTSNPN, CDR2 SVGIG (reference sequence). This CDR3 is built from 15 residues. Trimming removed 2 bases at V and 1 base at J, with 13 bases between. Written as DNA, the CDR3 is TGTGCCTGGAGTTGGACCCCCGAGGGCACAGATACGCAGTATTTT. Protein: CAWSWTPEGTDTQYF.

A remark on this clone: Lacking the conserved final phenylalanine or tryptophan, this CDR3 likely reflects a read error. This CDR3 is CASSSLAGGPYEQYL. In nucleotides, the CDR3 is TGTGCCAGCAGCTCCCTAGCGGGAGGGCCCTACGAGCAGTACCTC. The J gene is TRBJ2-7, the V gene TRBV11-2; 12 bases align to TRBD2. Germline CDR1 and CDR2: SGHAT and FQNNGV. V dropped 4 bases and J dropped 2; count of bases not matched to a gene: 3. The CDR3 has 15 amino acids.

This clone occurred a few times. This rearrangement joins TRBV2 to TRBJ2-7, with D possibly matching TRBD2 (5 bases). With 4 bases removed from V and 6 bases from J, the gap between germline ends came to 7 bases. Germline V lookup: CDR1 SNHLY, CDR2 FYNNEI. The length of the CDR3 is 11 residues. CDR3: CASSVGGEQYF. The CDR3 coding sequence is TGTGCCAGCAGTGTCGGAGGCGAGCAGTACTTC.

V is TRBV15 and J is TRBJ1-1; perhaps TRBD1 as D (5 bases). The ends were cut back, 0 bases at V and 8 bases at J, with 10 bases in the middle. The CDR3 loop spans 13 amino acids. Germline values: CDR1 LNHNV, CDR2 YYDKDF (reference sequence). CDR3 DNA: TGTGCCACCAGCAGAGATCCCCACAGGGAAGCTTTCTTT. This codes for CATSRDPHREAFF.

The chain carries TRBV5-4 and TRBJ1-2, with D possibly matching TRBD1 (5 bases). The CDR3 sequence is 15 residues long. The V gene's germline CDR1 is SGHNT and CDR2 YYREEE (reference sequence). The V gene lost 3 bases and the J gene lost 4 bases, with 16 bases spanning the gap. The chain's CDR3 is CASSSPQGLIYGYTF. CDR3 nucleotides: TGTGCCAGCAGCTCGCCCCAGGGTCTCATCTATGGCTACACCTTC.

The rearrangement uses TRBV7-9 and TRBJ2-2; 8 bases fit TRBD2. There are 16 residues in the CDR3. Losses at the gene ends were 3 bases for V and 1 base for J; bases not matched to a gene: 4. Germline CDR1 SEHNR, CDR2 FQNEAQ (reference sequence). The CDR3 DNA follows: TGTGCCAGCAGCTTCCCGGCGGGAGGGAACACCGGGGAGCTGTTTTTT. Translated: CASSFPAGGNTGELFF. The full variable domain, with the rest looked up from reference TRBV7-9 and TRBJ2-2, is DTGVSQNPRHKITKRGQNVTFRCDPISEHNRLYWYRQTLGQGPEFLTYFQNEAQLEKSRLLSDRFSAERPKGSFSTLEIQRTEQGDSAMYLCASSFPAGGNTGELFFGEGSRLTVL.

The J gene is TRBJ2-5, the V gene TRBV19, with D perhaps matching TRBD2 (5 bases). The V gene's germline CDR1 is LNHDA and CDR2 SQIVND (reference sequence). The ends were cut back, 0 bases at V and 5 bases at J, with 13 bases in the middle. This CDR3 has 15 amino acids. CDR3 sequence (DNA): TGTGCCAGTAGTATAGACCCCCGGGGATCGGAGACCCAGTACTTC. It is translated as CASSIDPRGSETQYF. Supplemented by reference TRBV19 and TRBJ2-5, the full variable domain reads DGGITQSPKYLFRKEGQNVTLSCEQNLNHDAMYWYRQDPGQGLRLIYYSQIVNDFQKGDIAEGYSVSREKKESFPLTVTSAQKNPTAFYLCASSIDPRGSETQYFGPGTRLLVL.

The chain joins TRBV9 to TRBJ2-1, with TRBD2 matching 10 bases. CDR1 is SGDLS and CDR2 is YYNGEE in the germline V gene. This CDR3 is built from 17 residues. The junction had 8 bases not matched to a gene; V was cut back by 4 bases and J by 1 base. The CDR3 DNA sequence: TGTGCCAGCAGCACCTCTAGCGGGAGTACGTCCTACAATGAGCAGTTCTTC. Translating it yields CASSTSSGSTSYNEQFF.

A few counts support this clone. DNA of the CDR3: TGTGCCAGTATGGGGACAGGGATCGGCTATGGCTACACCTTC. This sequence encodes CASMGTGIGYGYTF. The chain uses TRBV19 and TRBJ1-2; 9 bases are a match to TRBD1. This CDR3 is built from 14 residues. Looked up from germline, CDR1 is LNHDA and CDR2 is SQIVND (reference sequence). V dropped 7 bases and J dropped 4; count of bases not matched to a gene: 7.

The CDR3 is CASSDGGRRNQPQHF. The CDR3 DNA is TGTGCCAGCAGTGACGGGGGGCGCCGCAATCAGCCCCAGCATTTT. The chain carries TRBV6-1 and TRBJ1-5; D possibly corresponds to TRBD1 (6 bases). Germline V gives CDR1 MNHNS, CDR2 SASEGT. The CDR3 length is 15 residues. Trimming left V 3 bases short and J 2 bases short, with 11 bases between.

The gene calls are TRBV6-4 and TRBJ2-2; D is uncertain. With 2 bases removed from V and 3 bases from J, the gap between germline ends came to 7 bases. The CDR3 length is 14 residues. CDR1 MRHNA and CDR2 SNTAGT come from the germline V gene. In DNA form, the CDR3 reads TGTGCCAGCAGTGACAGGGCGGACACCGGGGAGCTGTTTTTT. It is translated as CASSDRADTGELFF.

In this sample, this clone turned up a few times. This sequence joins TRBV9 and TRBJ2-5; 8 nucleotides agree with TRBD1. Losses at the gene ends were 5 bases for V and 4 bases for J; bases not matched to a gene: 10. Germline CDR1 is SGDLS and CDR2 is YYNGEE. The CDR3 extends over 15 amino acids. CDR3 loop: CASSPWTGSSETQYF. DNA for the CDR3: TGTGCCAGCAGTCCTTGGACAGGGTCATCAGAGACCCAGTACTTC.

The count of this clone is one. This chain joins TRBV11-2 and TRBJ2-7; 8 bases match TRBD1. V dropped 4 bases and J dropped 6; count of bases not matched to a gene: 14. The germline CDR1 and CDR2 sequences are SGHAT and FQNNGV. The CDR3 extends over 16 amino acids. As DNA, the CDR3 is TGTGCCAGCAGCTCAAACCAGGGGGCAGGGTGGGTCGAGCAGTACTTC. Translated, it gives CASSSNQGAGWVEQYF. Full variable domain (outside the CDR3, taken from reference TRBV11-2 and TRBJ2-7): EAGVAQSPRYKIIEKRQSVAFWCNPISGHATLYWYQQILGQGPKLLIQFQNNGVVDDSQLPKDRFSAERLKGVDSTLKIQPAKLEDSAVYLCASSSNQGAGWVEQYFGPGTRLTVT.

This sequence joins TRBV13 and TRBJ1-4; tentatively, D is TRBD1 (5 bases). The length of the CDR3 is 19 residues. V was cut by 3 bases and J by 0 bases, with 20 bases left in between. Germline V gene lookup returns CDR1 PRHDT and CDR2 FYEKMQ (reference sequence). The CDR3 protein is CASSFYRDGALATNEKLFF. For the CDR3, the DNA is TGTGCCAGCAGCTTTTACCGGGACGGAGCTTTAGCAACTAATGAAAAACTGTTTTTT.

The rearrangement links TRBV5-6 to TRBJ1-3; TRBD1 is a possible D gene (6 bases). Germline V lookup: CDR1 SGHDT, CDR2 YYEEEE. The CDR3 sequence is 15 residues long. Trimming cost V 4 bases and J 2 bases, with 13 bases left between them. The CDR3 coding sequence is TGTGCCAGCAGCAAGTACACAGGGACTGGAAACACCATATATTTT. Translation: CASSKYTGTGNTIYF.

V and J are TRBV28 and TRBJ1-1; D gene uncertain. Trimming shortened V by 6 bases and J by 6 bases, and 14 bases separated the two germline ends. Germline loops: CDR1 MDHEN, CDR2 SYDVKM. The length of the CDR3 is 13 residues. The CDR3 nucleotides read TGTGCCAGCAGCCGGCGGGCAGGAGCTGAAGCTTTCTTT. Encoded protein: CASSRRAGAEAFF.

The chain links TRBV11-2 to TRBJ2-3; D gene ambiguous. The V gene lost 4 bases and the J gene lost 3 bases, with 17 bases spanning the gap. This CDR3 region has 16 residues. CDR1 is SGHAT and CDR2 is FQNNGV in the germline V gene. The CDR3, as DNA: TGTGCCAGCAGCTCCTATCTAGTAGTCAGGACAGATACGCAGTATTTT. It translates to CASSSYLVVRTDTQYF.

The genes are TRBV28 and TRBJ2-5, with a tentative D call TRBD1 (6 bases). CDR1 MDHEN and CDR2 SYDVKM come from the germline V gene. Trimming pared 8 bases from V and 5 bases from J, leaving 21 bases between. There are 15 residues in the CDR3. This CDR3 reads CASSLDITGTETQYF. The DNA for the CDR3 is TGTGCCAGCTCTCTCGATATAACAGGGACGGAGACCCAGTACTTC.

The chain uses TRBV28 and TRBJ1-5; a possible D gene is TRBD1 (6 bases). Deletions cut 5 bases from V and 4 bases from J, with 12 bases between. CDR1 is MDHEN and CDR2 is SYDVKM in the germline V gene. CDR3 length: 14 residues. The CDR3 bases are TGTGCCAGCAGTACCGGGACACCAAATCAGCCCCAGCATTTT. Its protein product is CASSTGTPNQPQHF.

The rearrangement uses TRBV9 and TRBJ2-1, with D perhaps TRBD2 (5 bases). The V end was cut by 4 bases, the J end by 6 bases, with 20 bases between. The CDR3 spans 16 residues. Germline V gene lookup returns CDR1 SGDLS and CDR2 YYNGEE. The CDR3 reads CASSSTDWGWGNEQFF. The CDR3 DNA follows: TGTGCCAGCAGCTCCACGGACTGGGGATGGGGCAATGAGCAGTTCTTC.

The chain couples TRBV13 to TRBJ2-5, with D possibly being TRBD2 (5 bases). Germline loops: CDR1 PRHDT, CDR2 FYEKMQ (reference sequence). This CDR3 contains 14 residues. V gave up 0 bases and J gave up 4 bases, with 9 bases separating them. The CDR3 reads CASSLGLEIETQYF. CDR3 nucleotides: TGTGCCAGCAGCTTAGGACTAGAGATAGAGACCCAGTACTTC.

The chain links TRBV19 to TRBJ1-5; possibly TRBD1 for D (5 bases). CDR1 is LNHDA, CDR2 SQIVND, per germline (reference sequence). V was cut by 5 bases and J by 0 bases, with 14 bases left in between. The CDR3 totals 16 residues. The CDR3 region is CASSRQPSPSNQPQHF. The CDR3 region has the DNA TGTGCCAGTAGTCGACAGCCCTCTCCTAGCAATCAGCCCCAGCATTTT.

The V gene is TRBV13, the J gene TRBJ2-5; D may be TRBD2 (6 bases). This CDR3 has 17 residues. Germline assignment: CDR1 PRHDT and CDR2 FYEKMQ (reference sequence). Trimming stripped 3 bases from V and 1 base from J, with 18 bases between. The CDR3 nucleotides read TGTGCCAGCAGCTTCAGGGCGGGAAGAGGGAGCCAAGAGACCCAGTACTTC. Amino acids: CASSFRAGRGSQETQYF.